A single TCR beta chain is shown here with its context. The source of the sample is a study of T cell responses to AZD1222 COVID-19 vaccine. V was clipped by 0 bases and J by 8 bases, with 8 bases between them. There are 12 residues in the CDR3. Germline V CDR1 and CDR2: SGHDT, YYEEEE. Profiling relied on immunoSEQ multiplex PCR, and the TCRdb table lists in-frame clones only, not all of them. This sample carries approximately 150,000 clones, nearly 90% of them seen once, and the ten largest clones take 5% to 5.5%. The receptor's source is an adult who received the MenACWY meningococcal vaccine as a control. The chain is built from TRBV5-6 and TRBJ1-2, with unresolved D. The sequenced sample was peripheral blood, obtained 28 days after the second dose of the MenACWY control vaccine. The DNA of the CDR3 is TGTGCCAGCAGCTTGGGCGTTGACGGCTACACCTTC. Protein: CASSLGVDGYTF.